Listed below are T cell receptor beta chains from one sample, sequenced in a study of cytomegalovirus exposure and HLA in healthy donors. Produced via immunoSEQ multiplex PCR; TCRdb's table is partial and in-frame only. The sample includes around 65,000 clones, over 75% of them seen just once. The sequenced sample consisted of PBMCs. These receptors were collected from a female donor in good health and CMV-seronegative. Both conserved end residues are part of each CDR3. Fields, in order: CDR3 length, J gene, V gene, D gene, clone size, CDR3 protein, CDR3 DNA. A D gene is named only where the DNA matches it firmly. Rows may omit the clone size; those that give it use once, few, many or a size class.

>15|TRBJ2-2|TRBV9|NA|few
CASSVDLAHTGELFF
TGTGCCAGCAGCGTAGATCTAGCGCACACCGGGGAGCTGTTTTTT
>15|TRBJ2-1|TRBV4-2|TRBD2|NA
CASSQEGLAGIEQFF
TGTGCCAGCAGCCAAGAGGGACTAGCGGGAATTGAGCAGTTCTTC
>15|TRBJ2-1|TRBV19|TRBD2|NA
CASSIKLADYNEQFF
TGTGCCAGTAGTATAAAACTAGCGGACTACAATGAGCAGTTCTTC
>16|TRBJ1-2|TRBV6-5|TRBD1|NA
CASSSPQGGNIYGYTF
TGTGCCAGCAGTTCCCCACAGGGGGGGAACATCTATGGCTACACCTTC
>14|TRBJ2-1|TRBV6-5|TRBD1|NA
CASSSRQGDNEQFF
TGTGCCAGCAGTTCCAGACAGGGGGACAATGAGCAGTTCTTC
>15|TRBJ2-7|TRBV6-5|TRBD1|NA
CASRPRQGGYYEQYF
TGTGCCAGCAGGCCAAGACAGGGTGGCTACTACGAGCAGTACTTC
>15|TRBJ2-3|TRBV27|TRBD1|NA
CASSYTGDVADTQYF
TGTGCCAGCAGTTACACAGGGGATGTCGCAGATACGCAGTATTTT
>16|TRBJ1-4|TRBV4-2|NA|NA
CASSQEQGATNEKLFF
TGTGCCAGCAGCCAAGAACAGGGCGCAACTAATGAAAAACTGTTTTTT
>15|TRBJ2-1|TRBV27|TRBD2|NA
CASSPLRGRANEQFF
TGTGCCAGCAGCCCCCTGCGCGGGAGGGCCAATGAGCAGTTCTTC
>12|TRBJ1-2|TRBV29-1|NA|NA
CSVGGANYGYTF
TGCAGCGTTGGCGGGGCGAACTATGGCTACACCTTC
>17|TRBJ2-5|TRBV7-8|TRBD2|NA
CASSFRAWGGKKETQYF
TGTGCCAGCAGCTTTCGGGCCTGGGGAGGGAAAAAAGAGACCCAGTACTTC
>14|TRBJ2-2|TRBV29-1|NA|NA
CSVLGGGSTGELFF
TGCAGCGTACTCGGGGGCGGGAGCACCGGGGAGCTGTTTTTT